This TCR beta chain was identified in a study of monozygotic twins with cystic fibrosis. The CDR3 consists of 13 residues. Germline loops: CDR1 MDHEN, CDR2 SYDVKM. The V and J ends lost 11 bases and 0 bases respectively, with 13 bases between them. This table comes from immunoSEQ multiplex PCR, and its TCRdb copy is limited to in-frame clones, with some not included. The repertoire consists of some 21,000 clones, with 91% occurring once and the leading ten covering roughly 1.4%. This clone has more than one count but fewer than ten. The receptor was isolated from a girl aged 2-10 years with cystic fibrosis. The chain recombines TRBV28 with TRBJ1-1; D is unresolved. The specimen sequenced was blood. CDR3 sequence: CACTRPLNTEAFF. The CDR3 bases are TGTGCCTGCACGCGTCCTCTGAACACTGAAGCTTTCTTT.